Listed here is a single TCR beta chain. The antigen is not known. The V gene end was trimmed by 6 bases and the J gene end by 5 bases; junction bases not matched to a gene: 3. Germline CDR1 SEHNR, CDR2 FQNEAQ (reference sequence). This CDR3 is built from 14 residues. MiXCR was run by TCRdb on the reads, yielding one entry per CDR3 protein. The repertoire holds 550,000 to 850,000 distinct CDR3 sequences, with 33% as singletons. This sample is part of a study of T cell repertoires in cytomegalovirus infection. This rearrangement joins TRBV7-9 to TRBJ2-3; TRBD2 matches at 12 bases. Sample: cultured PBMCs, taken from culture after CMV antigen stimulation. The sequence was collected from a human donor in good health (CMV status not recorded). Some clones in this sample may be carry-over from other donors' samples. CDR3 sequence reads: CASRQGLAGDTQYF. The CDR3, as DNA: TGTGCCAGCAGACAGGGACTAGCGGGAGATACGCAGTATTTT.